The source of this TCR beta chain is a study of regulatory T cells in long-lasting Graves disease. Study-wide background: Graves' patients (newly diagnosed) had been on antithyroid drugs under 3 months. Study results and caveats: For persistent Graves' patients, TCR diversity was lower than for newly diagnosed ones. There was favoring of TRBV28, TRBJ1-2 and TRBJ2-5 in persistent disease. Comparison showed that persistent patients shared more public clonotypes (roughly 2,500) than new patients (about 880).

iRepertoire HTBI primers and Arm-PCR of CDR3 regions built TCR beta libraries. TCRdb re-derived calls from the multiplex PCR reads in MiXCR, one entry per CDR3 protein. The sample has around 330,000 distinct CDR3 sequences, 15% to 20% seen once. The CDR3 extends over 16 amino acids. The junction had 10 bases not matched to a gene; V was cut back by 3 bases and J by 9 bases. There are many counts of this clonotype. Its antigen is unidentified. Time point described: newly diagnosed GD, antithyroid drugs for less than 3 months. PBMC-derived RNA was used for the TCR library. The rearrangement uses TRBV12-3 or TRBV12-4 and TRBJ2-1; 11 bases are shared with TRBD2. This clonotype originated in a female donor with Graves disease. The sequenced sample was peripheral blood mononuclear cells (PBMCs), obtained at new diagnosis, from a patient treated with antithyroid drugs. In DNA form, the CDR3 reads TGTGCCAGCAGTTTCACCCTAACTAGCGGGAGAAGTGAGCAGTTCTTC. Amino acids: CASSFTLTSGRSEQFF.